This record covers a single TCR beta chain. The target antigen is unknown. The CDR3 length is 15 residues. Germline V CDR1 and CDR2: SGHNT, YYREEE (reference sequence). This sample was included in a study of monozygotic twins with inflammatory bowel disease. Study-wide findings and caveats: Varying immunosuppressive regimens may have increased patient repertoire variability. The sharing of clonotypes with others was lower in IBD patients than in healthy twins, especially with disease activity. Telling different T cell subtypes apart from each other was not possible.

Template switching introduced UMIs that contain a 6-nucleotide sample barcode. From the 5' RACE reads, TCRdb lists one entry per CDR3 protein and no DNA. Its table lists approximately 400,000 distinct CDR3 sequences. The chain is built from TRBV5-4 and TRBJ2-7; TCRdb indicates TRBD2, and absent DNA this call remains unverified. This receptor was identified in a human donor with ulcerative colitis or Crohn's disease, or a healthy co-twin of an affected twin (not recorded which). The sample consisted of blood. CDR3 sequence reads: CATGTSGRLKYEQYF. The full variable domain, in which reference TRBV5-4 and TRBJ2-7 provide the parts outside the CDR3, is ETGVTQSPTHLIKTRGQQVTLRCSSQSGHNTVSWYQQALGQGPQFIFQYYREEENGRGNFPPRFSGLQFPNYSSELNVNALELDDSALYLCATGTSGRLKYEQYFGPGTRLTVT.